This entry features one TCR beta chain sequence. Its antigen remains unidentified. The data derive from a study of T cells in Graves' hyperthyroidism and ophthalmopathy. The study's findings and limits: It was a median approximately six months before onset that the model predicted ophthalmopathy.

Using RNA transcripts as the source, TCR beta CDR3 regions were amplified. Researchers ran a first-round RT-PCR on the TCR CDR3 using the HTBI primer set. TCRdb re-called the multiplex PCR reads through MiXCR, storing one row per CDR3 protein. Found here are about 760,000 distinct CDR3 sequences, roughly 32% of them singletons; the top ten hold roughly 30%. The V and J ends lost 4 bases and 0 bases respectively, with 13 bases between them. Germline V CDR1 and CDR2: MNHEY, SVGAGI. CDR3 size: 16 residues. Patients were aged 18 to 65, had disease duration under 2 months, and had newly diagnosed hyperthyroidism. Every diagnosis used clinical symptoms, serum thyroxine and TRAb, thyroid ultrasound and orbital computed tomography.

Specimen: blood. The gene calls are TRBV6-5 and TRBJ1-5; possible D gene TRBD1, 5 bases. The sequence derives from a middle-aged woman with Graves' hyperthyroidism. The CDR3 spells CASSLRGTYSNQPQHF. DNA of the CDR3: TGTGCCAGCAGTTTGAGAGGGACTTATAGCAATCAGCCCCAGCATTTT.